Sequencing of this TCR beta chain was carried out in a study of cytomegalovirus exposure and HLA in healthy donors. As regards this clone: The antigen is unknown.

The CDR3 loop spans 13 amino acids. Germline V gene sequence: CDR1 SQVTM, CDR2 ANQGSEA. Deletions cut 4 bases from V and 7 bases from J, with 17 bases between. TCRdb keeps only in-frame clones here, not all; method: immunoSEQ multiplex PCR. This table holds over 110,000 clones, around 87% found once. Overall study findings and caveats: Listed as cytomegalovirus-associated were approximately 160 TCR beta chains. First-cohort TCR clusters tended to co-occur in the approximately 110 validation repertoires, a later analysis found.

The TCR was taken from a man aged 18 to 29 in good health and CMV-seropositive. The sample comprised PBMCs. The chain is built from TRBV29-1 and TRBJ2-7; possible D gene TRBD2, 5 bases. In nucleotides, the CDR3 is TGCAGCGTTGGAATCGGGGATTCGCGAGAGCAGTACTTC. Its protein product is CSVGIGDSREQYF.